This TCR beta chain came from a study of cytomegalovirus exposure and HLA in healthy donors. Study-wide findings and caveats: A later analysis found first-cohort TCR clusters tended to co-occur in the 110 or so validation repertoires. Reports indicated that the classifier achieved high specificity and sensitivity in diagnosing cytomegalovirus status.

V was pared by 3 bases and J by 7 bases, with 12 bases of the junction left unmatched. Germline values: CDR1 MGHRA, CDR2 YSYEKL. The CDR3 is 15 amino acids. About this clone: Its specificity is unknown.

Sequenced by immunoSEQ multiplex PCR; TCRdb stores in-frame clones only, minus some. The table shows approximately 200,000 clones, with 65% to 90% occurring only once. The receptor comes from a young woman in good health and CMV-seropositive. The sample taken for sequencing was PBMCs. This chain uses TRBV4-1 with TRBJ2-7; TRBD2 aligns across 7 bases. CDR3 DNA sequence: TGCGCCAGCAGCCACCCCACGGGGACTATACTAGAGCAGTACTTC. It codes for CASSHPTGTILEQYF.